Described below is a single TCR beta chain sequence and its context. This receptor's antigen is unknown. Per-base quality was not reported, and no clone a single base away is much larger than it. The data are from a study of blood T cell repertoires in COVID-19 (dated by TCRdb to the early 2020s). Notes on the research overall: Collaborator samples came from the United States, Italy and Spain and covered acute and convalescent phases of COVID-19. The prospective study material was composed of cDNA or gDNA derived from T cells, B-cell-depleted T cells, or PBMCs. Deeply sampled blood TCRbeta repertoires from subjects exposed to, actively infected with, or recovered from COVID-19 were included in the dataset. A freely available public database, intended as a resource for researchers studying the immune response to SARS-CoV-2, is where the repertoires were released. Samples came from the ongoing ImmuneRACE study (first 160 participants) plus 1,254 subjects from 6 global collaborators. A de-identified subject ID, COVID-19 status, age in years and sex were almost always included in the sample metadata. Where available, HLA class I and class II types were taken from metadata supplied by the sample provider and were not determined by assay-based typing. Summary of the overall study and its limitations: The quantity of clinical and demographic metadata differed by source and by participant and was supplied without curation.

Relative to germline, V is missing 3 bases and J is missing 0 bases, with 11 bases of the junction outside any gene match. CDR1 and CDR2 are drawn from the germline V gene (reference sequence): LNHDA, SQIVND. The CDR3 runs 18 amino acids, cysteine and phenylalanine included. Only the CDR3 part of the read is kept: 54 bases, read in frame from the first base. Each collaborating institution followed its own protocols to collect whole blood in K2EDTA tubes. For TCRbeta analysis, collaborators shipped samples in one of three forms: frozen whole blood, isolated PBMCs, or DNA extracted from either of those sample types. The immunoSEQ Assay, a bias-controlled multiplex PCR, was used to amplify TCRbeta CDR3 regions from genomic DNA. The authors' pipeline ran thus. The number of nucleated cells in each sample was estimated from the amplification of reference gene primers within the assay. To quantify the absolute abundance of each unique TCRbeta CDR3 rearrangement, sequence reads were collapsed and filtered. Productive Simpson clonality was computed per sample as the square root of Simpson's diversity index over productive rearrangements. As stored in TCRdb, this immuneACCESS dataset retains in-frame rearrangements with V and J assigned. A fraction of the clones does not appear; measured against another copy, unresolved V genes explain less than half of the discrepancy, and the remainder lacks a known reason. Clone size and the V and J calls come from that table; the DNA yielded D and trimming. The sample records some 190,000 clones, approximately 81% of which are singletons. Together, the top ten hold about 10% of the sample.

The sample was peripheral blood. This receptor was obtained from an elderly woman with active or convalescent COVID-19. The sequence is built from TRBV19 and TRBJ2-1; TRBD2 aligns with 7 central bases. The CDR3 region reads CASSMRASGGDSYNEQFF. The DNA reads as follows: TGTGCCAGTAGTATGAGGGCTAGCGGAGGGGACTCCTACAATGAGCAGTTCTTC.